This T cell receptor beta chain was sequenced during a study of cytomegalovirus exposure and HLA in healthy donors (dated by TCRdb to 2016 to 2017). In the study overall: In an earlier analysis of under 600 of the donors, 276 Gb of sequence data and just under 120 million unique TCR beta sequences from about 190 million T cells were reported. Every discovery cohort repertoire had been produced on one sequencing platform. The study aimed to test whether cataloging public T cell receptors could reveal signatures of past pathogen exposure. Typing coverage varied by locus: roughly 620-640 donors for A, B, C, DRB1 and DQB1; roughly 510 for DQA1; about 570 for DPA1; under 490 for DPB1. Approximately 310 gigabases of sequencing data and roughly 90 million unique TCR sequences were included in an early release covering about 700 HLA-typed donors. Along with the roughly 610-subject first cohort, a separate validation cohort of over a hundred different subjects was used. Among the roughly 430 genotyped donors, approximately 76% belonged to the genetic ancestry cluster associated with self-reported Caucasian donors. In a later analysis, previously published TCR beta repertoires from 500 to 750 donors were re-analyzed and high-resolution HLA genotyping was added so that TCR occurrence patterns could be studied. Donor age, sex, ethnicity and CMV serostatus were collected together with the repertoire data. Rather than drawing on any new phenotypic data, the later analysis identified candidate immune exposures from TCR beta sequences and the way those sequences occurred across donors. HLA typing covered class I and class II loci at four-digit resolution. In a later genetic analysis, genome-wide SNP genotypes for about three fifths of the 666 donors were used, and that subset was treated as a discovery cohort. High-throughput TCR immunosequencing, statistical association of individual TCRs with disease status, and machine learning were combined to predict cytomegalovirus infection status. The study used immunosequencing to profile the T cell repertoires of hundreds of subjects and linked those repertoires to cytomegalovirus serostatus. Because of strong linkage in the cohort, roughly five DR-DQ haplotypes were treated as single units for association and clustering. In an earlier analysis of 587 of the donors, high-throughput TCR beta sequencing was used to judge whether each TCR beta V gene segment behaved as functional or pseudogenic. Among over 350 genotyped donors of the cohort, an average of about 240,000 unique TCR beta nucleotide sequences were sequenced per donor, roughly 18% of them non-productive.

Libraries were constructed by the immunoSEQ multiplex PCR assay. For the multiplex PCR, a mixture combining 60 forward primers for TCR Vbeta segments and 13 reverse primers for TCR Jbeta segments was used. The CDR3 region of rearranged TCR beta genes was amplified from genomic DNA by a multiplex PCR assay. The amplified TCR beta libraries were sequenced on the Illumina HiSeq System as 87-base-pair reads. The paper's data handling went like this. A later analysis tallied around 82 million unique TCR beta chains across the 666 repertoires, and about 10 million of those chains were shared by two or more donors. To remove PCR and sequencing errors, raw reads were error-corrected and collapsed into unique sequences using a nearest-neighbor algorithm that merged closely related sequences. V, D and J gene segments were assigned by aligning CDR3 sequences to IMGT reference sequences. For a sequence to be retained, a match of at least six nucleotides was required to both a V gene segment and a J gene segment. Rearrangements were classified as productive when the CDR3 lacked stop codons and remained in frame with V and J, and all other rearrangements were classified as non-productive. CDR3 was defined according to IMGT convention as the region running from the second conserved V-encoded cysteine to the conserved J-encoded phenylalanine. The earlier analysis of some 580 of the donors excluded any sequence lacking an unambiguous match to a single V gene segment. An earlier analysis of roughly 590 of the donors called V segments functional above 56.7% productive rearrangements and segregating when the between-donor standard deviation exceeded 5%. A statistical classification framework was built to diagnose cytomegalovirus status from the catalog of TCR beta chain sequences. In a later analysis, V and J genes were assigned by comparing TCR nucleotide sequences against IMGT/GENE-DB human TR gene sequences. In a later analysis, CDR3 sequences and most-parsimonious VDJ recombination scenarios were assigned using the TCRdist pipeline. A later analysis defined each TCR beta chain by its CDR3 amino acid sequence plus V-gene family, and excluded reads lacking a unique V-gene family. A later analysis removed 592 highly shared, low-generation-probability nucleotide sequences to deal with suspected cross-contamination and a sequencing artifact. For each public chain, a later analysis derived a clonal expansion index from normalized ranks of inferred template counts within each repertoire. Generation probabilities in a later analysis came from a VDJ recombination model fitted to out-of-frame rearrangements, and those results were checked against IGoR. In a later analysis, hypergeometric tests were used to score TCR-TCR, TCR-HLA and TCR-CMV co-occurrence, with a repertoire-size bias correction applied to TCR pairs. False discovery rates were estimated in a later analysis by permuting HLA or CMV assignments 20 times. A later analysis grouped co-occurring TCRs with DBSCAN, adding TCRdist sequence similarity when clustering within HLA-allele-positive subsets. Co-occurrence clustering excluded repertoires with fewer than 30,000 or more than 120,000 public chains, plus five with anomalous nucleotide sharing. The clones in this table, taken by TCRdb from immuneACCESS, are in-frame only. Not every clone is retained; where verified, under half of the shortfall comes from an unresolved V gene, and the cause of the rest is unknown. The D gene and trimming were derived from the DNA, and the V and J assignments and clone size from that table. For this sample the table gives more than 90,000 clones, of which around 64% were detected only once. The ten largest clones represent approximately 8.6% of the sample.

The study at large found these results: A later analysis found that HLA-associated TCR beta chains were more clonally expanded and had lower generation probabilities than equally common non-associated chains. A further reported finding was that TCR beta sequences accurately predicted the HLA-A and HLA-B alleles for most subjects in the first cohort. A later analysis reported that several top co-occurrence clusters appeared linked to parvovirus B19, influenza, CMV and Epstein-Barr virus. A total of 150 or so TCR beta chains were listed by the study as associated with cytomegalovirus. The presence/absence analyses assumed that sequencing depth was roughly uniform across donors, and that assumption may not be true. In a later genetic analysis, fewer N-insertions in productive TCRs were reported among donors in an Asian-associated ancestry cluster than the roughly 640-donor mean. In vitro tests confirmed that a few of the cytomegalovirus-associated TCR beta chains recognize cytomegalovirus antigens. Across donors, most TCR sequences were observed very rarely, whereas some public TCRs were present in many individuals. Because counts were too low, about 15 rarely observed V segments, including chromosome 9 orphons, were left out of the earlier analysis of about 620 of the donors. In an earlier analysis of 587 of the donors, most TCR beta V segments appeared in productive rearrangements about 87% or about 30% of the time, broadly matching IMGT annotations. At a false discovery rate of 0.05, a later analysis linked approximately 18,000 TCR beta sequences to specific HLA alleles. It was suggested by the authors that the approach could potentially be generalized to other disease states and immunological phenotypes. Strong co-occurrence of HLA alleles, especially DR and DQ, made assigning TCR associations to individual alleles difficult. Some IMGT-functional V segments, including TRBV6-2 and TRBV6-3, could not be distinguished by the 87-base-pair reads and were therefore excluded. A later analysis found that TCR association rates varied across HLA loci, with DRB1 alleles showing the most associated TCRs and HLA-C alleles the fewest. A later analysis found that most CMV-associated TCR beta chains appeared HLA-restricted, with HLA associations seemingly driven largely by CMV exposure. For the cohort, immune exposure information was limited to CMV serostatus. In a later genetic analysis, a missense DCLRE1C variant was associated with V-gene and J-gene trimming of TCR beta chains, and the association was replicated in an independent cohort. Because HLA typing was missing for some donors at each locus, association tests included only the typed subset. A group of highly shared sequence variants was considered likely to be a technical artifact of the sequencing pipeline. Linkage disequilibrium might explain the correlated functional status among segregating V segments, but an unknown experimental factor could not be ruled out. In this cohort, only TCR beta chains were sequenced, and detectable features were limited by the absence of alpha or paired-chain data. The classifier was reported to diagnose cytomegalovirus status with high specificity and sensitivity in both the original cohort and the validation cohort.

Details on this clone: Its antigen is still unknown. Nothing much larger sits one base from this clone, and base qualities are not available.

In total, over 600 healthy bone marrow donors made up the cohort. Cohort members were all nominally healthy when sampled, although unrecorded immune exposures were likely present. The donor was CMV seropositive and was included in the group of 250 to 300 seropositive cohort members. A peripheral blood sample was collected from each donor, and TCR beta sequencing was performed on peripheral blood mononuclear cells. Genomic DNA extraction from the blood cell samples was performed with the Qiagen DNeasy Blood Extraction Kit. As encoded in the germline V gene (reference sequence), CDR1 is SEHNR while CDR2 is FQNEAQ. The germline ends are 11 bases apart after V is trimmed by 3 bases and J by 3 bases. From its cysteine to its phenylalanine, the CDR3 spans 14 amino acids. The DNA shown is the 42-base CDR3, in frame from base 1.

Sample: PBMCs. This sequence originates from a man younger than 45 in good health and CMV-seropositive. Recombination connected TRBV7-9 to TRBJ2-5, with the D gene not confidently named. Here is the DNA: TGTGCCAGCAGCTTGATGATGGCGGAAGAGACCCAGTACTTC. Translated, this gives CASSLMMAEETQYF.